The table lists the clone carrying this T cell receptor (beta chain) with a count of one. This specimen comes from a study of CD4 and CD8 cells across lung adenocarcinoma regions. TCRdb reprocessed the PCR reads via MiXCR and lists one record per CDR3 protein. The sample contains approximately 4,300 distinct CDR3 sequences, 50% to 75% of which appear only once. Localized lung adenocarcinoma, a non-small cell lung cancer, affected the donors. This CDR3 contains 12 residues. Sample: CD4+ T cells from the center of a lung tumor. This chain uses TRBV12-3 or TRBV12-4 with TRBJ2-5; D not resolved. The end of the DNA fits TRBJ2-7 better, so the J call may be wrong. This receptor was taken from a male donor with lung adenocarcinoma. The CD4 and CD8 labels of this study may be unreliable. The CDR3: CASSFGPYEQYF. CDR3 in DNA: TGTGCCAGCAGTTTTGGACCCTACGAGCAGTACTTC.